This T cell receptor (beta chain) was captured by sequencing in a study of cytomegalovirus exposure and HLA in healthy donors. Turning to the study itself: Later, an analysis reported that the 110 or so validation repertoires had used the same platform as the 500 to 750 first-cohort repertoires.

Data came from immunoSEQ multiplex PCR; TCRdb stores just in-frame clones and leaves some out. The sample includes about 200,000 clones, roughly 82% seen only once; the top ten take around 15%. The donors formed part of the roughly 120-subject validation cohort, distinct from the roughly 640-subject first cohort. Regarding the study as a whole: The study put 150 or so TCR beta chains on its list as cytomegalovirus-associated.

As concerns this clone: No antigen is known for it.

The V and J ends lost 1 base and 7 bases, in that order; junction bases with no gene match: 4. Germline CDR1 and CDR2: LNHNV and YYDKDF (reference sequence). The CDR3 contains 15 residues. The sequenced sample was PBMCs. The clonotype originates from a woman younger than 45 in good health and CMV-seropositive. The chain is built from TRBV15 and TRBJ2-1; 10 bases match TRBD1. CDR3 region: CATSRGGQGRNEQFF. The CDR3 region has the DNA TGTGCCACCAGCAGAGGGGGACAGGGGAGGAATGAGCAGTTCTTC. Using reference TRBV15 and TRBJ2-1 for the parts outside the CDR3, the full variable domain is DAMVIQNPRYQVTQFGKPVTLSCSQTLNHNVMYWYQQKSSQAPKLLFHYYDKDFNNEADTPDNFQSRRPNTSFCFLDIRSPGLGDTAMYLCATSRGGQGRNEQFFGPGTRLTVL.